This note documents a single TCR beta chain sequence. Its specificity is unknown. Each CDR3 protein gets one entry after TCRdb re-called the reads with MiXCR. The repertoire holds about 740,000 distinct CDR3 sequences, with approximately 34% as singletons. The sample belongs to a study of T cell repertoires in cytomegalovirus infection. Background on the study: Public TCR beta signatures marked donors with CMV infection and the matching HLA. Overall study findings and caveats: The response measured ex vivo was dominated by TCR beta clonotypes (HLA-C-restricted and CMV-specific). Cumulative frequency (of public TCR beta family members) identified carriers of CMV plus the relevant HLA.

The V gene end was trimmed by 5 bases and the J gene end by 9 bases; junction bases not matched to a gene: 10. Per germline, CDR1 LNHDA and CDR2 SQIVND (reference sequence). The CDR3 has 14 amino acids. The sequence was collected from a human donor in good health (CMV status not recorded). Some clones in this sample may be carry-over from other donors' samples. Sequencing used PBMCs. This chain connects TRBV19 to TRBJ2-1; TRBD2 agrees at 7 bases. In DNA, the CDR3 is TGTGCCAGTAGTCATAATGGACGCGGGGGTGAGCAGTTCTTC. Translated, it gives CASSHNGRGGEQFF.